Presented here are 25 T cell receptor beta chains from one specimen sequenced in a study of cytomegalovirus exposure and HLA in healthy donors. The PCR contained 60 Vbeta and 13 Jbeta primers. Here immunoSEQ multiplex PCR was the method, and the copy in TCRdb shows in-frame clones only, minus some. The table shows about 170,000 clones, with 85% occurring only once. The sample taken for sequencing was PBMCs. All receptors derive from a boy between 2 and 10 years old in good health and CMV-seronegative.

The chain couples TRBV7-3 to TRBJ2-6; D gene unclear. Germline V gene data show CDR1 as SGHTA and CDR2 as FQGTGA. This CDR3 has 15 residues. Trimming cost V 5 bases and J 0 bases, with 8 bases left between them. CDR3 loop: CASSRGNSGANVLTF. CDR3 sequence (DNA): TGTGCCAGCAGCAGAGGAAACTCTGGGGCCAACGTCCTGACTTTC. Supplemented by reference TRBV7-3 and TRBJ2-6, the full variable domain reads GAGVSQTPSNKVTEKGKYVELRCDPISGHTALYWYRQSLGQGPEFLIYFQGTGAADDSGLPNDRFFAVRPEGSVSTLKIQRTERGDSAVYLCASSRGNSGANVLTFGAGSRLTVL.

The chain joins TRBV9 to TRBJ1-6; 9 bases are shared with TRBD1. This CDR3 has 13 residues. The V segment lost 4 bases and the J segment 8 bases; nucleotides outside the gene matches: 1. Germline V CDR1 and CDR2: SGDLS, YYNGEE. The CDR3 region is CASSRQGDSPLHF. Written as DNA, the CDR3 is TGTGCCAGCAGCAGACAGGGGGATTCACCCCTCCACTTT.

The rearrangement links TRBV19 to TRBJ1-5, with TRBD1 matching 7 bases. Germline V lookup: CDR1 LNHDA, CDR2 SQIVND (reference sequence). The CDR3 consists of 16 residues. With V trimmed by 5 bases and J by 7 bases, 14 bases remained unmatched. CDR3 bases: TGTGCCAGTAGTTTCCGGACAGGAGATTTACCGCAGCCCCAGCATTTT. This encodes CASSFRTGDLPQPQHF.

This chain uses TRBV7-9 with TRBJ2-3; D might be TRBD1 (5 bases). Germline-derived CDR1 and CDR2 are SEHNR and FQNEAQ (reference sequence). The CDR3 is made up of 15 amino acids. V dropped 5 bases and J dropped 9 bases, with 21 bases sitting between them. The CDR3 spells CASSQGQSDVDTQYF. CDR3 nucleotides: TGTGCCAGCAGCCAGGGTCAGTCCGACGTCGACACGCAGTATTTT.

This clone was seen only a few times. The chain has TRBV28 and TRBJ1-5, with 8 bases that match TRBD1. V dropped 5 bases and J dropped 1; count of bases not matched to a gene: 10. The germline V gene has CDR1 MDHEN and CDR2 SYDVKM. The CDR3 has 17 residues. The CDR3 sequence: CASSAPGQGRSNQPQHF. The DNA of the CDR3 is TGTGCCAGCAGTGCACCAGGACAGGGTAGAAGCAATCAGCCCCAGCATTTT.

The rearrangement uses TRBV6-1 and TRBJ1-4; D remains unclear. Per germline, CDR1 MNHNS and CDR2 SASEGT. CDR3 length: 15 residues. Trimming removed 8 bases at V and 3 bases at J, with 16 bases between. CDR3 DNA: TGTGCCAGCTTGATCGGTGGGCTGGCTAATGAAAAACTGTTTTTT. Translating it yields CASLIGGLANEKLFF.

This clone was picked up one time. V usage is TRBV5-6 and J usage is TRBJ1-1; D gene unclear. From germline, CDR1 is SGHDT and CDR2 YYEEEE. The CDR3 sequence is 14 residues long. V lost 1 base and J 1 base, leaving 8 bases between the germline ends. In nucleotides, the CDR3 is TGTGCCAGCAGCTTGACCCAGGCGAACACTGAAGCTTTCTTT. Translation: CASSLTQANTEAFF.

In regard to this clone: Compared with germline, one end of the junction differs, possibly owing to a read error. Other nucleotide sequences from this sample produce the same CDR3. This chain links TRBV19 with TRBJ1-2; D unresolved. The germline V gene encodes CDR1 LNHDA and CDR2 SQIVND (reference sequence). The CDR3 consists of 12 residues. In nucleotides, the CDR3 is TGCGCCACCGCGGCCACCCACTATGGCTACACCTTC. Protein product: CATAATHYGYTF. Filled out from reference TRBV19 and TRBJ1-2, the complete variable domain reads DGGITQSPKYLFRKEGQNVTLSCEQNLNHDAMYWYRQDPGQGLRLIYYSQIVNDFQKGDIAEGYSVSREKKESFPLTVTSAQKNPTAFYLCATAATHYGYTFGSGTRLTVV.

The chain links TRBV25-1 to TRBJ1-6; the D gene is possibly TRBD1 (6 bases). V lost 4 bases to trimming and J lost 8 bases, with 15 bases between them. Per the germline V gene, CDR1 is MGHDK and CDR2 is SYGVNS. The CDR3 is 15 residues long. The DNA for the CDR3 is TGTGCCAGCAGTGTGGCCAGGGGTCAGTATTCACCCCTCCACTTT. It is translated as CASSVARGQYSPLHF.

V and J are TRBV5-5 and TRBJ1-1; 10 bases agree with TRBD1. In germline, CDR1 is SGHKS, CDR2 YYEKEE (reference sequence). The CDR3 length is 15 residues. The J segment lost 0 bases and the V segment lost 3 bases, leaving 2 bases of the junction unmatched. The CDR3, as DNA: TGTGCCAGCAGCTGGGGGACAGGGGTGAACACTGAAGCTTTCTTT. It encodes CASSWGTGVNTEAFF.

The chain employs TRBV6-5 and TRBJ2-1, with D maybe TRBD2 (5 bases). CDR3 size: 14 residues. Trimming removed 2 bases at V and 5 bases at J, with 10 bases between. Germline V gene lookup returns CDR1 MNHEY and CDR2 SVGAGI. The CDR3 reads CASSYGGSHNEQFF. The CDR3 bases are TGTGCCAGCAGTTACGGTGGGAGCCACAATGAGCAGTTCTTC.

V is TRBV13 and J is TRBJ1-4; D is perhaps TRBD1 (6 bases). Germline CDR1 and CDR2: PRHDT and FYEKMQ (reference sequence). Trimming stripped 4 bases from V and 5 bases from J, with 14 bases between. The CDR3 is 15 residues long. The CDR3 is CASSYYDRTNEKLFF. CDR3 sequence (DNA): TGTGCCAGCAGCTACTACGACAGGACGAATGAAAAACTGTTTTTT.

The V and J genes are TRBV7-8 and TRBJ1-5; possibly TRBD1 for D (5 bases). There are 14 residues in the CDR3. The germline gives CDR1 SGHVS, CDR2 FQNEAQ. V dropped 0 bases and J dropped 4 bases, with 7 bases sitting between them. The CDR3, as DNA: TGTGCCAGCAGCTTAGCCCCAGGGAATCAGCCCCAGCATTTT. Protein sequence: CASSLAPGNQPQHF.

This clone was recorded only once. The chain couples TRBV30 to TRBJ1-6; TRBD1 agrees at 7 bases. J lost 7 bases, V lost 1 base, and 4 bases had no gene match. The CDR3 has 14 amino acids. Per the germline V gene, CDR1 is GTSNPN and CDR2 is SVGIG (reference sequence). CDR3 residues: CAWSGGQENSPLHF. The CDR3 DNA reads as TGTGCCTGGAGTGGAGGACAGGAAAATTCACCCCTCCACTTT.

V and J are TRBV14 and TRBJ1-2; D unresolved. This CDR3 is 14 amino acids long. From germline, CDR1 is SGHDN and CDR2 FVKESK. V was pared by 4 bases and J by 5 bases, with 14 bases between. CDR3 nucleotides: TGTGCCAGCAGCCCGATTGAGGTTCGGTATGGCTACACCTTC. As protein: CASSPIEVRYGYTF.

This clone was seen a few times. The CDR3 spells CASSSAGVAQYF. CDR3 bases: TGTGCCAGCAGTTCCGCGGGGGTGGCTCAGTACTTC. The V call is TRBV28, the J call TRBJ2-7; TRBD2 matches 7 bases. This CDR3 region has 12 residues. The trim removed 4 bases at V and 10 bases at J, leaving 7 bases unmatched. CDR1 and CDR2 (germline): MDHEN, SYDVKM. Using reference TRBV28 and TRBJ2-7 for the parts outside the CDR3, the full variable domain is DVKVTQSSRYLVKRTGEKVFLECVQDMDHENMFWYRQDPGLGLRLIYFSYDVKMKEKGDIPEGYSVSREKKERFSLILESASTNQTSMYLCASSSAGVAQYFGPGTRLTVT.

The chain is built from TRBV5-1 and TRBJ1-2; 9 bases fit TRBD1. V was pared by 2 bases and J by 8 bases, with 7 bases of the junction left unmatched. The germline V gene has CDR1 SGHRS and CDR2 YFSETQ. This CDR3 region has 14 residues. The CDR3 loop is CASSFDRGIEGYTF. CDR3 DNA: TGCGCCAGCAGCTTCGACAGGGGGATAGAAGGCTACACCTTC.

The chain employs TRBV27 and TRBJ1-2; D is possibly TRBD1 (6 bases). CDR1 is MNHEY and CDR2 is SMNVEV in the germline V gene (reference sequence). The CDR3 length is 14 residues. Trimming left V 3 bases short and J 5 bases short, with 13 bases between. CDR3 loop: CASSFGGARYGYTF. CDR3 nucleotide sequence: TGTGCCAGCAGTTTTGGGGGGGCGCGATATGGCTACACCTTC.

This chain links TRBV10-3 with TRBJ1-5, with 7 bases lining up with TRBD1. With 11 bases clipped from V and 3 bases from J, the junction kept 4 bases outside the gene matches. The CDR3 totals 12 residues. In germline, CDR1 is ENHRY, CDR2 SYGVKD. DNA for the CDR3: TGTGCCGTTGGACAGGTCAATCAGCCCCAGCATTTT. This gives the protein CAVGQVNQPQHF.

The CDR3 loop is CASSPTTGTAEQFF. The DNA for the CDR3 is TGCGCCAGCAGCCCGACGACCGGGACAGCTGAGCAGTTCTTC. V gene TRBV5-1 combines with J gene TRBJ2-1; 7 bases are shared with TRBD1. With V trimmed by 4 bases and J by 9 bases, 10 bases remained unmatched. The CDR3 has 14 amino acids. Germline CDR1 is SGHRS and CDR2 is YFSETQ.

V gene TRBV5-1 combines with J gene TRBJ1-2, with D tentatively TRBD1 (5 bases). CDR3 length: 16 residues. Per the germline V gene, CDR1 is SGHRS and CDR2 is YFSETQ. Trimming took off 0 bases at V and 2 bases at J, with 14 bases between the two ends. The CDR3, as DNA: TGCGCCAGCAGCTTGGCGGACACCTCTTCGAACTATGGCTACACCTTC. Amino acid sequence: CASSLADTSSNYGYTF. Using reference TRBV5-1 and TRBJ1-2 for the parts outside the CDR3, the full variable domain is KAGVTQTPRYLIKTRGQQVTLSCSPISGHRSVSWYQQTPGQGLQFLFEYFSETQRNKGNFPGRFSGRQFSNSRSEMNVSTLELGDSALYLCASSLADTSSNYGYTFGSGTRLTVV.

CDR3 amino acids: CASSLEGQMNTGELFF. The CDR3 coding sequence is TGTGCCAGCAGCCTCGAGGGACAGATGAACACCGGGGAGCTGTTTTTT. The rearrangement links TRBV4-2 to TRBJ2-2, with 7 positions matching TRBD1. V lost 4 bases to trimming and J lost 1 base; unmatched junction nucleotides: 6. This CDR3 has 16 amino acids. The germline CDR1 and CDR2 sequences are LGHNA and YNFKEQ.

The V and J genes are TRBV5-6 and TRBJ2-6; 11 positions agree with TRBD1. This CDR3 has 18 amino acids. Germline V CDR1 and CDR2: SGHDT, YYEEEE. V trimming: 4 bases; J trimming: 4 bases; junction bases outside the gene matches: 10. The CDR3 here is CASSRWTGGAGGANVLTF. CDR3 nucleotide sequence: TGTGCCAGCAGCCGATGGACAGGGGGCGCCGGGGGGGCCAACGTCCTGACTTTC. The whole variable domain, remainder taken from reference TRBV5-6 and TRBJ2-6, is DAGVTQSPTHLIKTRGQQVTLRCSPKSGHDTVSWYQQALGQGPQFIFQYYEEEERQRGNFPDRFSGHQFPNYSSELNVNALLLGDSALYLCASSRWTGGAGGANVLTFGAGSRLTVL.

This chain connects TRBV9 to TRBJ2-5, with TRBD1 matching 7 bases. J lost 5 bases, V lost 2 bases, and 6 bases had no gene match. The CDR3 length is 14 residues. Germline CDR1 is SGDLS and CDR2 is YYNGEE. CDR3: CASSVKGGRETQYF. Here the CDR3 DNA reads TGTGCCAGCAGCGTCAAAGGGGGCAGGGAGACCCAGTACTTC.

This clone was recorded once. This sequence joins TRBV10-1 and TRBJ2-5, with 11 bases matching TRBD2. Germline CDR1 and CDR2: WNHNN and SYGVQD (reference sequence). The V and J ends lost 0 bases and 1 base, in that order; junction bases with no gene match: 10. The CDR3 length is 19 residues. CDR3 protein: CASSESASGGHSSQETQYF. CDR3 DNA: TGCGCCAGCAGTGAGTCCGCTAGCGGGGGGCACTCCTCCCAAGAGACCCAGTACTTC.